The clone carrying this T cell receptor (beta chain) was recorded many times. As yet, its antigen is unknown. These data come from a study of T cells in Graves' hyperthyroidism and ophthalmopathy. Study-wide findings and caveats: Most clonotypes that expanded in the thyroid above 0.001 also showed up in blood.

TCR beta CDR3 region amplification was performed from RNA transcripts. RT-PCR in the first round (using the HTBI primer set) targeted the TCR CDR3. MiXCR, applied by TCRdb to the multiplex PCR reads, yields one record per CDR3 protein. The sample has 470,000 or so distinct CDR3 sequences; under 25% are singletons. V gave up 5 bases and J gave up 10 bases, with 14 bases separating them. The CDR3 loop spans 12 amino acids. The TCR comes from a young man with Graves' hyperthyroidism. Sequencing input: blood. The chain is built from TRBV12-3 or TRBV12-4 and TRBJ1-1; possible D gene TRBD1, 5 bases. CDR3 loop: CASSGGGPRAFF. The CDR3 nucleotides are TGTGCCAGCAGTGGCGGGGGTCCCCGAGCTTTCTTT.